One TCR beta chain is described in this entry. Its cognate antigen has yet to be identified. It has no much larger one-base neighbor in the sample; base qualities were not kept. The data stem from a study of OX40 agonist ivuxolimab in advanced cancers. Broadly, across the study: Ivuxolimab was a fully human IgG2 agonistic monoclonal antibody targeting the costimulatory receptor OX40 (CD134). Partial responses occurred in three dose-escalation patients, of whom one had hepatocellular carcinoma and two had cutaneous melanoma. Peripheral TCRbeta sequencing aimed to test whether ivuxolimab altered TCR sequence diversity and caused clonal T-cell expansion. Intravenous ivuxolimab was administered to patients every 2 weeks at six dose levels: 0.01, 0.1, 0.3, 1.5, 3 and 10 mg/kg. A male proportion of roughly 80% and a mean age of roughly 55 years, ranging from 23 to 79, were recorded for the dose-escalation cohort. Patients were allowed to have had prior anti-PD-1, anti-PD-L1 or anti-CTLA-4 therapy, and 40% to 45% of the dose-escalation patients had previously received checkpoint inhibitors. The paper reports the monotherapy dose-escalation portion (N ≈ 50 patients) of the phase I ivuxolimab trial. Of the roughly 54 dose-escalation patients, hepatocellular carcinoma was present in about 19, melanoma in some 15, renal cell carcinoma in 9 and head and neck cancer in 9. What the authors observed across the whole study: Low levels of normalized T-cell clonal expansion were also seen in some patients who did not respond. In the 0.1-3.0 mg/kg groups, partial responders had among the lowest normalized peripheral clonal expansion, particularly in CD8+ T cells. At doses of 0.1 to 3.0 mg/kg, clonal expansion of both CD4+ and CD8+ T cells in blood was seen between baseline and week 6. The antigen specificity of the peripheral T cells that underwent clonal expansion was not determined. On average, CD8+ T cells showed more expanded clones than CD4+ T cells after ivuxolimab.

The cysteine opens and the phenylalanine closes a CDR3 of 12 amino acids. Only the CDR3 part of the read is kept: 36 bases, read in frame from the first base. The germline V and J ends show losses of 5 bases and 12 bases respectively, and no gene match explains 6 bases of the junction. Via the germline V gene, CDR1 is SGHVS and CDR2 FQNEAQ. To sequence the TCRbeta CDR3 region, genomic DNA was isolated from the sorted cells. The immunoSEQ Assay was used to sequence the TCRbeta CDR3 regions. TCRdb's version of the immuneACCESS table is confined to in-frame rearrangements and falls short of the full clone set. An unresolved V gene accounts for under half of the shortfall where checked; the remainder is of unknown origin. In this sample the table shows roughly 58,000 clones, 85% of which occur a single time. More than 2.5% of the sample is in the top ten clones. Patients with a history of autoimmune disease or receiving systemic immunosuppression were excluded from the trial. Peripheral blood for TCR sequencing was drawn from every dose cohort at baseline, at cycle 4 day 1 and at cycle 7 day 1. Samples came from an open-label, multicenter, first-in-human phase I dose-escalation trial of ivuxolimab. The trial enrolled adults with locally advanced or metastatic head and neck squamous cell, hepatocellular, melanoma or renal cell carcinoma. Before TCR sequencing, CD4+ T cells and CD8+ T cells were sorted from peripheral blood as separate populations.

Sample: CD4+ or CD8+ T cells sorted from blood, taken in a trial of the OX40 agonist ivuxolimab. Rearrangement joined TRBV7-8 to TRBJ2-3, and 9 bases in between align with TRBD2. This sequence was found in an adult with an advanced solid tumor such as melanoma, head and neck, liver or kidney cancer. This receptor has the CDR3 CASSREAGGQYF. The DNA sequence is TGTGCCAGCAGCAGAGAAGCGGGGGGTCAGTATTTT.